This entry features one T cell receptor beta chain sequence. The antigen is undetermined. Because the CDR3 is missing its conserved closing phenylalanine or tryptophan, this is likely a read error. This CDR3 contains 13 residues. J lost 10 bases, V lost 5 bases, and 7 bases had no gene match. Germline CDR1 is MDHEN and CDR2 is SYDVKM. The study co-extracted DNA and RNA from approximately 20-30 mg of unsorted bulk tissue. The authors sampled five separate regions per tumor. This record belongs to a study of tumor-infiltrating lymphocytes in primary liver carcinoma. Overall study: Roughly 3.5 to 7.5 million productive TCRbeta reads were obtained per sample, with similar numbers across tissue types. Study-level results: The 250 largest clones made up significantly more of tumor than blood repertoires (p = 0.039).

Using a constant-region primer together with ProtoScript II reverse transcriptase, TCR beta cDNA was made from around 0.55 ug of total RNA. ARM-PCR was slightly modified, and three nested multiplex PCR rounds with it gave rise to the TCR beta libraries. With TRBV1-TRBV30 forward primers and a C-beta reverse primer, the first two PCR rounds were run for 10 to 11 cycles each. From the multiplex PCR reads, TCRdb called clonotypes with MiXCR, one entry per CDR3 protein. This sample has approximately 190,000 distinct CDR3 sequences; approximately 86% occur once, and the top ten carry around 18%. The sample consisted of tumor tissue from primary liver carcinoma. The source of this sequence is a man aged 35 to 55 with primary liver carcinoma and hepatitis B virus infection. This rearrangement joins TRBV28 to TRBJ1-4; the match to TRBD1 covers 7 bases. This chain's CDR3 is CASSLTGQPKLFY. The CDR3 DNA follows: TGTGCCAGCAGTCTTACGGGACAGCCAAAACTGTTTTAT.